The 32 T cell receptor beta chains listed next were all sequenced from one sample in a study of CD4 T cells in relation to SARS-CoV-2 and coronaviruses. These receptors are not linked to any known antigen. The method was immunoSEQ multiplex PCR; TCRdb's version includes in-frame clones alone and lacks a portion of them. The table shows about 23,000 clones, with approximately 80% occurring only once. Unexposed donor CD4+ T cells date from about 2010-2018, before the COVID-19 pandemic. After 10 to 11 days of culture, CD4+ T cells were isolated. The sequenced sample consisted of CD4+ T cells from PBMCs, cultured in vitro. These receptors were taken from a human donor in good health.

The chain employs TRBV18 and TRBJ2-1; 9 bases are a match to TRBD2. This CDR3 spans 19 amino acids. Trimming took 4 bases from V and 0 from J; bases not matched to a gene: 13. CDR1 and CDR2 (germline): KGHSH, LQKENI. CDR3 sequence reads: CASSQKLAGISNSYNEQFF. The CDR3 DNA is TGTGCCAGCTCACAAAAACTAGCGGGTATAAGCAACTCCTACAATGAGCAGTTCTTC.

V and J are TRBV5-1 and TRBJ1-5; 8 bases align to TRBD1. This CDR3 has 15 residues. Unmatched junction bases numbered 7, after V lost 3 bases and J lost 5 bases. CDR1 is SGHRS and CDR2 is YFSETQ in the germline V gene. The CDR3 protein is CASSWSGGADQPQHF. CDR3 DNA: TGCGCCAGCAGCTGGTCAGGGGGCGCAGATCAGCCCCAGCATTTT.

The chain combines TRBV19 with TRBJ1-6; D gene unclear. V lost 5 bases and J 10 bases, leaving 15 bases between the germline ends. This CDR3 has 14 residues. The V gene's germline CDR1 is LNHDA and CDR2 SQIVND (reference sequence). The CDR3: CASSEGPGGSPLHF. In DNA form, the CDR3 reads TGTGCCAGTAGTGAGGGCCCAGGAGGATCACCCCTCCACTTT.

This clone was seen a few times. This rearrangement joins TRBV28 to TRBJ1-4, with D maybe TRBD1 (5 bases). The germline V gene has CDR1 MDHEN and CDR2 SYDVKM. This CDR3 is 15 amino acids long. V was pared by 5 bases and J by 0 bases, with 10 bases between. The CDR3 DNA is TGTGCCAGCAGTATCCAGGGTCCAACTAATGAAAAACTGTTTTTT. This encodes CASSIQGPTNEKLFF.

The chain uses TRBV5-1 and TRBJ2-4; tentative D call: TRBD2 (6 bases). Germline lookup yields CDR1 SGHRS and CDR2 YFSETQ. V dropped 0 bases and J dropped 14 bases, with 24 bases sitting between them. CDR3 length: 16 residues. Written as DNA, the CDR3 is TGCGCCAGCAGCTTGGGAACTAGCAGGGACGAAATTGCGAAGTACTTC. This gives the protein CASSLGTSRDEIAKYF.

CDR3 loop: CASSQGGLAGVNEQFF. The CDR3 nucleotides are TGCGCCAGCAGTCAGGGGGGACTAGCGGGAGTTAATGAGCAGTTCTTC. The chain is built from TRBV5-1 and TRBJ2-1; 14 positions agree with TRBD2. With V trimmed by 5 bases and J by 7 bases, 8 bases remained unmatched. The V gene's germline CDR1 is SGHRS and CDR2 YFSETQ. The CDR3 is made up of 16 amino acids.

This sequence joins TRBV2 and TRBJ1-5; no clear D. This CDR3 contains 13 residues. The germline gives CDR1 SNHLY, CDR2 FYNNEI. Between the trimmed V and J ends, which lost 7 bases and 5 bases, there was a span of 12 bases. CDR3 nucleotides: TGTGCCAGCAAGGGCGGGGAGGATCAGCCCCAGCATTTT. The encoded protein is CASKGGEDQPQHF.

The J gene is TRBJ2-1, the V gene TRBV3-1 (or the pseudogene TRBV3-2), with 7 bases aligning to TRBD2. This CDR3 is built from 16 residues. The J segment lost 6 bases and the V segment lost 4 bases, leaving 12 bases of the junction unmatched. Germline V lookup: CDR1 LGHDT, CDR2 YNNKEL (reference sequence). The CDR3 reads CASSPLLTSVSNEQFF. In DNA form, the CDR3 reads TGTGCCAGCAGCCCACTCCTTACTAGCGTATCCAATGAGCAGTTCTTC.

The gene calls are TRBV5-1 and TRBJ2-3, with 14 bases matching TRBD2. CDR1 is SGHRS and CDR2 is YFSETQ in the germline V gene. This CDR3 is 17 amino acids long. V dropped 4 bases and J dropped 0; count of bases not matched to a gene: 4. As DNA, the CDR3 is TGCGCCAGCAGCCCTAGGACTAGCGGGAGGAGCACAGATACGCAGTATTTT. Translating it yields CASSPRTSGRSTDTQYF.

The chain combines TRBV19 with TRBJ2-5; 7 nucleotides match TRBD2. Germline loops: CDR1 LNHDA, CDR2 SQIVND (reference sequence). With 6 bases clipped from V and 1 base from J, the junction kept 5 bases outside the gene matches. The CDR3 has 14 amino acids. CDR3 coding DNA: TGTGCCAGTAGCCAGACTAGCAGCCAAGAGACCCAGTACTTC. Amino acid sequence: CASSQTSSQETQYF.

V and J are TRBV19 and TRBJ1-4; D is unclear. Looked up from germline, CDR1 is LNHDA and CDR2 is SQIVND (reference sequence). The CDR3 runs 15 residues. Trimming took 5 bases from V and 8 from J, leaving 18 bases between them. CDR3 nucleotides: TGTGCCAGTAGTGCCCACTCGGATCCGAGCGAAAAACTGTTTTTT. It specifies CASSAHSDPSEKLFF.

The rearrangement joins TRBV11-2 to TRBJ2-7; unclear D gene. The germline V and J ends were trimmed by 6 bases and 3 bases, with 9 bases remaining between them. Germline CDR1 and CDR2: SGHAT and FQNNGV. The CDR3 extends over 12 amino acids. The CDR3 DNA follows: TGTGCCAGCAGTCAGACGGACTACGAGCAGTACTTC. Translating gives CASSQTDYEQYF.

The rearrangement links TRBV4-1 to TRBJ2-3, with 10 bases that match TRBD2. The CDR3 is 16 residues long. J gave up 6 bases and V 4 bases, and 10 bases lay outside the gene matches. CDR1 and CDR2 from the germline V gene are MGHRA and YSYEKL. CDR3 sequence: CASSPWTSGTGDTQYF. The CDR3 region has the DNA TGCGCCAGCAGCCCGTGGACTAGCGGCACCGGGGATACGCAGTATTTT.

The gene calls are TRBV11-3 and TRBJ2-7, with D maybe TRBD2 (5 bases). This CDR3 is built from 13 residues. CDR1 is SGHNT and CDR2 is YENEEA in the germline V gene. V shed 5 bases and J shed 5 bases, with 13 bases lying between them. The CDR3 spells CASSGTRFDEQYF. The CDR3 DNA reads TGTGCCAGCAGCGGCACTAGATTCGACGAGCAGTACTTC.

CDR3: CASSEDRGPGANVLTF. In DNA form, the CDR3 reads TGCGCCAGCAGTGAGGACAGGGGGCCTGGGGCCAACGTCCTGACTTTC. This chain connects TRBV10-1 to TRBJ2-6, with 10 bases aligning to TRBD1. Germline CDR1 is WNHNN and CDR2 is SYGVQD (reference sequence). Germline trimming cut 2 bases from V and 2 bases from J; bases unmatched to any gene: 0. This CDR3 has 16 amino acids.

The CDR3 here is CASSQSFGTRLYNEQFF. In nucleotides, the CDR3 is TGTGCCAGCAGCCAATCGTTCGGGACACGGTTATACAATGAGCAGTTCTTC. The J gene is TRBJ2-1, the V gene TRBV3-1 (or the pseudogene TRBV3-2), with D possibly being TRBD1 (6 bases). V lost 2 bases, J lost 4 bases, and 18 bases lay in between. This CDR3 is 17 amino acids long. CDR1 is LGHDT and CDR2 is YNNKEL in the germline V gene (reference sequence).

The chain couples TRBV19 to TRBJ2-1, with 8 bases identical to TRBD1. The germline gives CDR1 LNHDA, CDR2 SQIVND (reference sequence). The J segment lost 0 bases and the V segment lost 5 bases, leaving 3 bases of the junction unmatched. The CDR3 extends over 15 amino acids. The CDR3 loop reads CASSLGTGSYNEQFF. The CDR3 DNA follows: TGTGCCAGTAGTCTCGGGACAGGCTCCTACAATGAGCAGTTCTTC.

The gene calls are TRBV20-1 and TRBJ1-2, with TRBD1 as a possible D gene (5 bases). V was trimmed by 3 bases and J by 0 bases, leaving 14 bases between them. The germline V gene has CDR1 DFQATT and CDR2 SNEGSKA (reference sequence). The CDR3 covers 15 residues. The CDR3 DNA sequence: TGCAGTGCTAGTGGGGGGTTACTTACTAACTATGGCTACACCTTC. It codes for CSASGGLLTNYGYTF.

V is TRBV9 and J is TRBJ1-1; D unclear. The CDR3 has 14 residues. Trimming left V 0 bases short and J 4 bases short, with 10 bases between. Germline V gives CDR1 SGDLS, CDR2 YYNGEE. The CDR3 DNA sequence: TGTGCCAGCAGCGTAGGGCAGAGATCCACTGAAGCTTTCTTT. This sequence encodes CASSVGQRSTEAFF.

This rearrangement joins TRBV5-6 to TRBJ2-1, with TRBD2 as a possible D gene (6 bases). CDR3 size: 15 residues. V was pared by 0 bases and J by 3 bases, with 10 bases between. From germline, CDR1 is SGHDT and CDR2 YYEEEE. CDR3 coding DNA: TGTGCCAGCAGCTTGGAGGCTAGCGTCTACAATGAGCAGTTCTTC. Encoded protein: CASSLEASVYNEQFF. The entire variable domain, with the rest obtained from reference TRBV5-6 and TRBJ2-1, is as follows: DAGVTQSPTHLIKTRGQQVTLRCSPKSGHDTVSWYQQALGQGPQFIFQYYEEEERQRGNFPDRFSGHQFPNYSSELNVNALLLGDSALYLCASSLEASVYNEQFFGPGTRLTVL.

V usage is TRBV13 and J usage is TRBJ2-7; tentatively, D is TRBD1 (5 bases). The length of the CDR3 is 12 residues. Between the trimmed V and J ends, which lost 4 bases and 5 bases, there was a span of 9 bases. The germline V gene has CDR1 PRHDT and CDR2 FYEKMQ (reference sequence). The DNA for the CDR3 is TGTGCCAGCAGCTCCCAGGGCCACGAGCAGTACTTC. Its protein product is CASSSQGHEQYF.

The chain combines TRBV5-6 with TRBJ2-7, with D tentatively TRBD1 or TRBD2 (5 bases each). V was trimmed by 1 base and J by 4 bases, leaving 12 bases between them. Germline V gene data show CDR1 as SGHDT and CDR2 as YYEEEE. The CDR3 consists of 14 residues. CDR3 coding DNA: TGTGCCAGCAGCTTGTTGAGGGGCATATACGAGCAGTACTTC. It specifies CASSLLRGIYEQYF.

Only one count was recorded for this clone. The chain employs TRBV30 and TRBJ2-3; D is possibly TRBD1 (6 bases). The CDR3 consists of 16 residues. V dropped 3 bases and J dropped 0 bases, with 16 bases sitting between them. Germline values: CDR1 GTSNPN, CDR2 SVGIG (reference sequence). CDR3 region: CAWRRTGHQSTDTQYF. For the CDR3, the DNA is TGTGCCTGGAGACGAACGGGACACCAGAGCACAGATACGCAGTATTTT.

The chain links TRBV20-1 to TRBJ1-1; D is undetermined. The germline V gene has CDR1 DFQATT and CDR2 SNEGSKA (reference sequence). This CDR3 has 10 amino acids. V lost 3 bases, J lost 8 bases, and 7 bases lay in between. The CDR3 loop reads CSASGEEAFF. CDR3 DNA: TGCAGTGCTAGCGGGGAGGAAGCTTTCTTT.

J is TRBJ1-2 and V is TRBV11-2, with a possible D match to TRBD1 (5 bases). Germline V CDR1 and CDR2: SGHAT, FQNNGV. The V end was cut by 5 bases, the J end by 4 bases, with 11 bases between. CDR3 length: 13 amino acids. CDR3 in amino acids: CASSLQGGYGYTF. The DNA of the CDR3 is TGTGCCAGCAGCCTTCAGGGAGGCTATGGCTACACCTTC.

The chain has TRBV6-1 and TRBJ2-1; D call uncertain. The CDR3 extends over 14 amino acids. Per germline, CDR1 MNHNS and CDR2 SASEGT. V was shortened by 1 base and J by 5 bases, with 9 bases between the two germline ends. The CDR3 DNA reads TGTGCCAGCAGTGAAGGAGAGGAAAACAATGAGCAGTTCTTC. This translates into CASSEGEENNEQFF.

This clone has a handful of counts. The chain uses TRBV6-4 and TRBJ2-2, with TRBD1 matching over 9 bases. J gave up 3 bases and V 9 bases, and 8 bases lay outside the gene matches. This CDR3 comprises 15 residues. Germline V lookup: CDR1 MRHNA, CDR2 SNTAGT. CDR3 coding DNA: TGTGCCAGTACACCGGGACAGGGAGACACCGGGGAGCTGTTTTTT. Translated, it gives CASTPGQGDTGELFF.

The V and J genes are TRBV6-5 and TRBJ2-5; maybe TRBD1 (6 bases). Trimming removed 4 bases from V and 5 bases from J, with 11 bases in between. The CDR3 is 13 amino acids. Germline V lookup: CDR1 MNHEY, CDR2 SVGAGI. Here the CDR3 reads CASSFQGRETQYF. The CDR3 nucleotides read TGTGCCAGCAGTTTTCAGGGGCGGGAGACCCAGTACTTC.

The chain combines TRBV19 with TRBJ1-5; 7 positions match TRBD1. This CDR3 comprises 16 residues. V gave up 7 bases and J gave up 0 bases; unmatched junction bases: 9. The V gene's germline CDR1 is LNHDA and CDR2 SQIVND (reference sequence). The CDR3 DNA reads TGTGCCAGTAAGGGGGCAGGGACCTATAGCAATCAGCCCCAGCATTTT. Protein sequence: CASKGAGTYSNQPQHF.

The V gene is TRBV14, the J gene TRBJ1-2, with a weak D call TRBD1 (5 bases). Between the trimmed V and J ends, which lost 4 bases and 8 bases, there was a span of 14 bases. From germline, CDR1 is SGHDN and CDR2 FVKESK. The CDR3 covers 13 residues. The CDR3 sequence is CASSRGPGGGYTF. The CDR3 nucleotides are TGTGCCAGCAGCCGGGGACCTGGGGGAGGCTACACCTTC. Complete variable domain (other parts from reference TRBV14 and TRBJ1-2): EAGVTQFPSHSVIEKGQTVTLRCDPISGHDNLYWYRRVMGKEIKFLLHFVKESKQDESGMPNNRFLAERTGGTYSTLKVQPAELEDSGVYFCASSRGPGGGYTFGSGTRLTVV.

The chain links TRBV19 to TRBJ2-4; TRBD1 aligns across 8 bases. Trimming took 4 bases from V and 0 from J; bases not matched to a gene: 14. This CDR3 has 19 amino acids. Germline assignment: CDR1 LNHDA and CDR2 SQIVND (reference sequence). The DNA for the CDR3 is TGTGCCAGTAGTACGGTAGGGACAGGACAAGGCGTAGCCAAAAACATTCAGTACTTC. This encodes CASSTVGTGQGVAKNIQYF. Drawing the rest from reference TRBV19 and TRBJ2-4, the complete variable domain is DGGITQSPKYLFRKEGQNVTLSCEQNLNHDAMYWYRQDPGQGLRLIYYSQIVNDFQKGDIAEGYSVSREKKESFPLTVTSAQKNPTAFYLCASSTVGTGQGVAKNIQYFGAGTRLSVL.

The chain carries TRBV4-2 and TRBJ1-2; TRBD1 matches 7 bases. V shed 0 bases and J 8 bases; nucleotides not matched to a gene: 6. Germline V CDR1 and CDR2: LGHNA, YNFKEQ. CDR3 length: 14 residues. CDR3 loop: CASSQEPGGGGYTF. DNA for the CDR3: TGTGCCAGCAGCCAAGAGCCAGGGGGAGGGGGCTACACCTTC.